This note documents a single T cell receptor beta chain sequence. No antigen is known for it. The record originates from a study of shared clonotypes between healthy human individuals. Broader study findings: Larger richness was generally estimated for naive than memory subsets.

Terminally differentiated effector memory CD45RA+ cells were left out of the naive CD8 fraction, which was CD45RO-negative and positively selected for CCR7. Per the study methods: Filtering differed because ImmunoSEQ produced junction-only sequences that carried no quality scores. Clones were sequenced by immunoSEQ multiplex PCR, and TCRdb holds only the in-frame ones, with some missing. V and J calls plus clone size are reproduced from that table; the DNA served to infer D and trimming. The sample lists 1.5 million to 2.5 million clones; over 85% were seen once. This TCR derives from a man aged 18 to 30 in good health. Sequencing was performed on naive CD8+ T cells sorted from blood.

This chain's CDR3 is CASSPRWTLNYEQYF. CDR3 bases: TGTGCCAGCAGCCCCCGTTGGACCCTTAATTACGAGCAGTACTTC. The J gene is TRBJ2-7, the V gene TRBV7-2; no clear D. Trimming shortened V by 5 bases and J by 4 bases, and 18 bases separated the two germline ends. CDR1 and CDR2 (germline): SGHTA, FQGNSA. This CDR3 spans 15 amino acids.